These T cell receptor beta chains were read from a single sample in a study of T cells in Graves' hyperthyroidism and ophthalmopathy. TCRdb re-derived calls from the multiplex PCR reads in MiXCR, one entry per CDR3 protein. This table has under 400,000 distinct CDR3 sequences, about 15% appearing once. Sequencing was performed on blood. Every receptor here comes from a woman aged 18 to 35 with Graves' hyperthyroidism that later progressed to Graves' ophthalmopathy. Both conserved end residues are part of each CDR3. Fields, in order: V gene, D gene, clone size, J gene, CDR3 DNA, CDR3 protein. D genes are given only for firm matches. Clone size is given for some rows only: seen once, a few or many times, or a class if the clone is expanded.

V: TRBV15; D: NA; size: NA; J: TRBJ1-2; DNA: TGTGCCACCAGCAGAGAAGCAGGCTCGAACTATGGCTACACCTTC; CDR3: CATSREAGSNYGYTF
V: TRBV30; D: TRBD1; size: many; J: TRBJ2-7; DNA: TGTGCCTGGAACCCGGGACAGGGGAACGAGCAGTACTTC; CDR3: CAWNPGQGNEQYF
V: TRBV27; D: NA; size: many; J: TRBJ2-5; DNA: TGTGCCAGCAGGAGGACCCACCCCGAGGAGACCCAGTACTTC; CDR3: CASRRTHPEETQYF
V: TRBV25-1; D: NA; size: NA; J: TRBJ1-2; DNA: TGTGCCAGCAGTGACTCCTCAGGGATCGACTACACCTTC; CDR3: CASSDSSGIDYTF
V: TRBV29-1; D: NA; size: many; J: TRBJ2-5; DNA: TGCAGCGTTGCAGGAGGACAGCTCCCGAATGGAGAGACCCAGTACTTC; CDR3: CSVAGGQLPNGETQYF
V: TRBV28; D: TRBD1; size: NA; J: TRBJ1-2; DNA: TGTGCCAGCGGAGTAATAGAGGGGGTTGGTTTAGGCAGGGGGGACGGCTACACCTTC; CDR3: CASGVIEGVGLGRGDGYTF
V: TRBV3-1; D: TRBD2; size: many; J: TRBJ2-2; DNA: TGTGCCAGCAGCTACGCGGGAGCCCGAGACACCGGGGAGCTGTTTTTT; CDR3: CASSYAGARDTGELFF
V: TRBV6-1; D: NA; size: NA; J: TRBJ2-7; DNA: TGTGCCAGCAGGAAGGGGTTCGGGCCCTACGAGCAGTACTTC; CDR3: CASRKGFGPYEQYF
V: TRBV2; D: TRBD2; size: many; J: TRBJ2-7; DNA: TGTGCCAGCACGTTAGCGGGAGTCTACGAGCAGTACTTC; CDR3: CASTLAGVYEQYF
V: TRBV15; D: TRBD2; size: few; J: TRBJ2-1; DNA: TGTGCCACCAGCAGCCTCCTCGGGCGGGGGTGGGTTAGCGGGAGGGCCGGGGGTGAGCAGTTCTTC; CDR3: CATSSLLGRGWVSGRAGGEQFF
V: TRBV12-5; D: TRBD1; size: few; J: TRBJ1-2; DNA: TGTGCTAGTGGTCCCTCCGGGACAGGCTTCAACTATGGCTACACCTTC; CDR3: CASGPSGTGFNYGYTF
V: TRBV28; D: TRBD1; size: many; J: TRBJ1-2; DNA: TGTGCCAGCAGTTTATCAGGGGGCTATGGCTACACCTTC; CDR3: CASSLSGGYGYTF
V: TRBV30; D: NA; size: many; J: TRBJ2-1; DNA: TGTGCCTGGAGTTTGGCCCCTGAGCAGTTCTTC; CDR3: CAWSLAPEQFF
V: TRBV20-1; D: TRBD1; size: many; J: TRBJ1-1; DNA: TGCAGTGCAACAAGGACAGGGGGGGCTTTCTTT; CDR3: CSATRTGGAFF
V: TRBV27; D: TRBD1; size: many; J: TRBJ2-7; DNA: TGTGCCAGCGGAAATGACAGGGCCACCTACGAGCAGTACTTC; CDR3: CASGNDRATYEQYF
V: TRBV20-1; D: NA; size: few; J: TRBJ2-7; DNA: TGCAGTGCTAGAGAGGGTTACAACGAGCAGTACTTC; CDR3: CSAREGYNEQYF
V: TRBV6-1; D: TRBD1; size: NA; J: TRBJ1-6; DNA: TGTGCCAGCACTAAGGGACAGGGGATTGATTCACCCCTCCACTTT; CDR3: CASTKGQGIDSPLHF
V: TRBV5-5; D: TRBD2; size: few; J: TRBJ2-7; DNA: TGTGCCAGCAGCTTCGGTGGCTTTGACGGTAGCGGGGGGTCCTACGAGCAGTACTTC; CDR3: CASSFGGFDGSGGSYEQYF
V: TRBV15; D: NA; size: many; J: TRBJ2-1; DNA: TGTGCCACCAGCAGAGATTTAGGGAGGAAACTGGGGAATGAGCAGTTCTTC; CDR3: CATSRDLGRKLGNEQFF
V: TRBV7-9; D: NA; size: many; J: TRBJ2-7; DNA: TGTGCCAGCAGCTTAGTTGGTAGTTTCGAGCAGTACTTC; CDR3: CASSLVGSFEQYF
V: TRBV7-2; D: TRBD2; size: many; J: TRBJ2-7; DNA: TGTGCCAGCAGCAGTCAGGGACTAGCGGGAGGCGAGCAGTACTTC; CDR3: CASSSQGLAGGEQYF
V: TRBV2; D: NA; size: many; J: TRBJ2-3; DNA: TGTGCCAGCTTCCATGGGCGAGCTGGTGGTACGCAGTATTTT; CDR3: CASFHGRAGGTQYF
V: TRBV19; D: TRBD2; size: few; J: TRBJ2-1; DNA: TGTGCCAGTAGTACGGGACTACCAGTCTACAATGAGCAGTTCTTC; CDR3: CASSTGLPVYNEQFF
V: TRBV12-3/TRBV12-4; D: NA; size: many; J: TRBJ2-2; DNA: TGTGCCAGCAGTTCTGGGACAACTACCCTCGCGAACACCGGGGAGCTGTTTTTT; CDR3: CASSSGTTTLANTGELFF
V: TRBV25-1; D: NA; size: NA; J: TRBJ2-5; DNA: TGTGCCAGCAGTAGTCGGGGGCCGGGGAAGGAGACCCAGTACTTC; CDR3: CASSSRGPGKETQYF
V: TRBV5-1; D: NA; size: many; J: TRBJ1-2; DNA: TGCGCCAGCAGTCGGGATGTTAACTTAGGCGCCTATGGCTACACCTTC; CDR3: CASSRDVNLGAYGYTF
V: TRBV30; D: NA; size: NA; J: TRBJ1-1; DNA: TGTGCCTGGAGTTTGGGGCGGGACACTGAAGCTTTCTTT; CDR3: CAWSLGRDTEAFF
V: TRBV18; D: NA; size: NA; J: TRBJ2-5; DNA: TGTGCCAGCTCAGACTCCGGGTTGAGAGAGACCCAGTACTTC; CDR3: CASSDSGLRETQYF
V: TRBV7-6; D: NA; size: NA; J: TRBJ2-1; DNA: TGTGCCAGCAGCCCCCTGGGAACTAGCTCATACAATGAGCAGTTCTTC; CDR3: CASSPLGTSSYNEQFF
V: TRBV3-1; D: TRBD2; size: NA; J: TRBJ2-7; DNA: TGTGCCAGCAGCCAAGATGGTCTAGCGGGATACGAGCAGTACTTC; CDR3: CASSQDGLAGYEQYF
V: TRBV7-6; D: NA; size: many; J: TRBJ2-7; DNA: TGTGCCAGCAGCTTATCCGTTTACGGGACAAAGGAGCAGTACTTC; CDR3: CASSLSVYGTKEQYF
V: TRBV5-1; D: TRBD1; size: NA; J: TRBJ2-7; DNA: TGCGCCACGCGACAGGGGGACTCCTACGAGCAGTACTTC; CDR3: CATRQGDSYEQYF
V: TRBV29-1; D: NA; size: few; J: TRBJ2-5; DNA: TGCAGCGTTGTAGGCGGGGGCGGGGGTGGAGAGACCCAGTACTTC; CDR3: CSVVGGGGGGETQYF
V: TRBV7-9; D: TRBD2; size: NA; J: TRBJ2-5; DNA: TGTGCCAGCAGCGCGGGACTAGCGGGAGTCTTTCAGGAGACCCAGTACTTC; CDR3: CASSAGLAGVFQETQYF
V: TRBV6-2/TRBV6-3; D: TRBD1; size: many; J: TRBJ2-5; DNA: TGTGCCAGCAGTTTGCGACAGCCAGGGGGTTTTGAAGAGACCCAGTACTTC; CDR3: CASSLRQPGGFEETQYF
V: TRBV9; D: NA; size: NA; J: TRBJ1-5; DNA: TGTGCCAGCAGCGCCCGAGGGGATAGCAATCAGCCCCTGCATTTT; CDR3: CASSARGDSNQPLHF
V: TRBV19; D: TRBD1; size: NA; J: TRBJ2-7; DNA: TGTGCCAGTAGTATAACGGACAGGGGGCGAGGCGAGCAGTACTTC; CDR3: CASSITDRGRGEQYF
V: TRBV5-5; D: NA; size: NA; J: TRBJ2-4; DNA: TGTGCCAGCAGCTTTAGTTGGGAGCCCCTAGCCAAAAACATTCAGTACTTC; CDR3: CASSFSWEPLAKNIQYF
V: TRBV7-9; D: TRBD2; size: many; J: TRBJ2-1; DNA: TGTGCCAGCAGCCGGGTAGCGGGAGGGCCCTATGAGCAGTTCTTC; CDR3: CASSRVAGGPYEQFF
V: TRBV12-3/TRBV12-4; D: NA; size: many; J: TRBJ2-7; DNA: TGTGCCAGCAGTCCTTCAGGACACGGGAGCTCCTACGAGCAGTACTTC; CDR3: CASSPSGHGSSYEQYF
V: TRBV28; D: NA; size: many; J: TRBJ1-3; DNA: TGTGCCAGCAGTTTACCAACAGGGCACTCTGGAAACACCATATATTTT; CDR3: CASSLPTGHSGNTIYF
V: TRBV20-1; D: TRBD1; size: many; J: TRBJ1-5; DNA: TGCAGTGCTAGAGATGACAGGGCATCAAGCAATCAGCCCCAGCATTTT; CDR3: CSARDDRASSNQPQHF
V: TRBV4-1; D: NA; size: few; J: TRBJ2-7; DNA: TGCGCCAGCAGCCAAGTTGTCGGCAGGGGTCTCTACGAGCAGTACTTC; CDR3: CASSQVVGRGLYEQYF
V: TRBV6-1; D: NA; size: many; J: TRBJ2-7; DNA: TGTGCCAGCAGTGAACGCCGAGGAGGAGGTACTCGCGAGCAGTACTTC; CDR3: CASSERRGGGTREQYF
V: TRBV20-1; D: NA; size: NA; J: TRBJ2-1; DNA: TGCAGTGCTGAAGAGCGGGCGGACTACAATGAGCAGTTCTTC; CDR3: CSAEERADYNEQFF
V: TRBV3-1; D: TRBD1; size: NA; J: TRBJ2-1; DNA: TGTGCCAGCAGCCCTTACAGGGGGCAAAATGAGCAGTTCTTC; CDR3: CASSPYRGQNEQFF
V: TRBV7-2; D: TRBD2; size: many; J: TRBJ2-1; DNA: TGTGCCAGCAGCTATAGCGGGCTCCCCTACAATGAGCAGTTCTTC; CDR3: CASSYSGLPYNEQFF
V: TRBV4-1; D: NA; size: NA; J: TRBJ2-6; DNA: TGCGCCAGCAGCCGGAAACGCGGGGACAGTAATCCCGTCCTGACTTTC; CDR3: CASSRKRGDSNPVLTF